The rows below give T cell receptor beta chains drawn from one sample of a study of blood T cell repertoires in COVID-19. Here immunoSEQ multiplex PCR was the method, and the copy in TCRdb shows in-frame clones only, minus some. The table lists some 200,000 clones, about 88% of them singletons. The sample consisted of peripheral blood. All receptors derive from a man aged 40-55 years with active or convalescent COVID-19. Both conserved end residues are trimmed from each CDR3. Each record gives: J gene, D gene, V gene, CDR3 protein. D genes are given only for firm matches.

TRBJ1-5 | - | TRBV20-1 | SASWRNQPQH
TRBJ2-7 | TRBD2 | TRBV5-6 | ASSFSPGGRAGEY
TRBJ1-1 | - | TRBV19 | ASSIEGFSTEAF
TRBJ2-7 | TRBD1 | TRBV19 | ASSSTGQDVEQY
TRBJ1-6 | - | TRBV5-5 | ASSKDTDDSPLH
TRBJ2-2 | TRBD1 | TRBV14 | ASSRRTGANTGELF
TRBJ2-1 | - | TRBV30 | AWGWWGRNEQF
TRBJ1-3 | - | TRBV5-1 | ASSPGEGATGGNTIY
TRBJ2-7 | TRBD1 | TRBV3-1/TRBV3-2 | ASSPGTGVYEQY
TRBJ2-2 | - | TRBV30 | AWSTGNTGELF
TRBJ2-4 | - | TRBV18 | ASSLRSFSGDGDIQY
TRBJ1-2 | - | TRBV29-1 | SVDSWGAKGYT
TRBJ2-2 | TRBD2 | TRBV3-1/TRBV3-2 | ASSQVNSGGRNTGELF
TRBJ2-3 | - | TRBV11-3 | ASSLAGGDTQY
TRBJ2-3 | TRBD2 | TRBV5-1 | ASSYSGGPDTQY
TRBJ1-2 | - | TRBV15 | ATSRADSRPSNYGYT
TRBJ1-5 | - | TRBV7-8 | ASSLGHPTYSNQPQH
TRBJ1-1 | - | TRBV28 | ASRPSGPSEAF
TRBJ2-5 | TRBD1 | TRBV6-5 | ASSSRDSQETQY
TRBJ2-5 | - | TRBV12-3/TRBV12-4 | ASSFQETQY
TRBJ1-2 | - | TRBV5-4 | ASSGNQGYGYT
TRBJ1-1 | TRBD1 | TRBV28 | ASTPAQGAGGNTEAF
TRBJ2-7 | TRBD1 | TRBV28 | ASSLGDRSYEQY
TRBJ2-3 | TRBD2 | TRBV27 | ASRRGGRTDTQY
TRBJ1-5 | TRBD1 | TRBV5-1 | ASSLVRAGDREVISGNQPQH
TRBJ1-1 | - | TRBV7-3 | ASSPKGRDTEAF
TRBJ2-1 | - | TRBV25-1 | ASPTPRRGYNLGDEQF
TRBJ1-2 | TRBD1 | TRBV6-1 | ASSEPGQHGYGYT
TRBJ2-7 | - | TRBV11-3 | ASSSPGGGDRRAEQY
TRBJ1-1 | TRBD1 | TRBV19 | ASSPEQGSGTEAF
TRBJ1-2 | TRBD1 | TRBV6-5 | ASSPTGQGNYGYT
TRBJ1-5 | TRBD1 | TRBV30 | AWSVSRTGGYQPQH
TRBJ2-1 | TRBD2 | TRBV27 | ASINSGVNMGEQF
TRBJ1-1 | - | TRBV7-3 | ASSLAGEGTEAF
TRBJ2-7 | TRBD2 | TRBV12-3/TRBV12-4 | ASNPGLAYEQY
TRBJ1-4 | TRBD1 | TRBV5-1 | ASSFFWTGDNEKLF
TRBJ2-5 | TRBD2 | TRBV3-1/TRBV3-2 | ASSPSSGGPTAETQY
TRBJ1-2 | TRBD1 | TRBV4-3 | ASSRDSDRGVYGYT
TRBJ2-1 | TRBD2 | TRBV7-9 | AGVTSGGRGNNEQF
TRBJ1-5 | TRBD1 | TRBV10-3 | AIGLQGAGQPQH
TRBJ2-7 | TRBD2 | TRBV7-9 | ASSPAGGAYEQY
TRBJ2-1 | TRBD1 | TRBV11-2 | ASSLGAGGSNEQF
TRBJ2-3 | - | TRBV5-1 | ASRPDSHSTDTQY
TRBJ2-7 | TRBD2 | TRBV11-3 | ASSLRLAGGSYYEQY
TRBJ1-2 | TRBD1 | TRBV28 | ASSSGQGTGYGYT
TRBJ1-1 | - | TRBV11-3 | ASSLAGAGTEAF
TRBJ2-1 | TRBD1 | TRBV7-2 | ASSLLGDRARAYEQF
TRBJ1-4 | TRBD1 | TRBV2 | ASILDRGSEKLF
TRBJ2-2 | TRBD1 | TRBV9 | ASSAGLRDRGRVGELF
TRBJ2-2 | TRBD2 | TRBV2 | ASSPISAGGRGDTNTGELF
TRBJ2-7 | - | TRBV7-9 | ASSPDTTYEQY
TRBJ1-6 | - | TRBV2 | ASSERFNNSPLH
TRBJ2-3 | - | TRBV7-2 | ASSLALVTDTQY